These 11 T cell receptor beta chains were sequenced from one sample in a study of shared clonotypes between healthy human individuals. Sequenced by immunoSEQ multiplex PCR; TCRdb stores in-frame clones only, minus some. Of some 2,100,000 clones listed, 90% to 97% were seen once; the top ten hold about 0.13%. Sequencing used naive CD4+ T cells sorted from blood. The subset denotes: CD45RA+ positively selected. The receptors derive from a man aged 18 to 30 in good health.

The V gene is TRBV5-4, the J gene TRBJ2-5, with 7 bases fitting TRBD2. This CDR3 has 16 residues. In germline, CDR1 is SGHNT, CDR2 YYREEE (reference sequence). With 1 base clipped from V and 4 bases from J, the junction kept 10 bases outside the gene matches. The CDR3 protein is CASSLISGGPVETQYF. CDR3 coding DNA: TGTGCCAGCAGCTTGATTTCGGGAGGTCCAGTAGAGACCCAGTACTTC. Full variable domain (missing parts from reference TRBV5-4 and TRBJ2-5): ETGVTQSPTHLIKTRGQQVTLRCSSQSGHNTVSWYQQALGQGPQFIFQYYREEENGRGNFPPRFSGLQFPNYSSELNVNALELDDSALYLCASSLISGGPVETQYFGPGTRLLVL.

The V call is TRBV6-5, the J call TRBJ2-7, with D possibly TRBD2 on 7 matching bases. The CDR3 consists of 14 residues. V was pared by 6 bases and J by 2 bases, with 14 bases between. CDR1 MNHEY and CDR2 SVGAGI come from the germline V gene. As DNA, the CDR3 is TGTGCCAGCAGGGGGGGGCCCCTACCCTACGAGCAGTACTTC. Amino acid sequence: CASRGGPLPYEQYF.

Comment on this clone: Other DNA sequences from this sample encode an identical CDR3 as well. V and J are TRBV6-5 and TRBJ1-5; D not certain. Per germline, CDR1 MNHEY and CDR2 SVGAGI. CDR3 length equals 14 residues. V shed 6 bases and J shed 7 bases, with 16 bases lying between them. CDR3 coding DNA: TGTGCCAGCAGCCCTACGGGGTCCGGGCAGCCCCAGCATTTT. Translated, it gives CASSPTGSGQPQHF.

V usage is TRBV4-3 and J usage is TRBJ2-1, with 11 positions matching TRBD2. Germline CDR1 LGHNA, CDR2 YSLEER. After removal of 0 bases from V and 2 bases from J, the junction contained 3 bases not matched to a gene. The CDR3 spans 17 residues. CDR3 protein: CASSQDTSGSAYNEQFF. The CDR3 nucleotides are TGCGCCAGCAGCCAAGATACTAGCGGGAGCGCCTACAATGAGCAGTTCTTC.

This chain joins TRBV15 and TRBJ1-2; 9 bases align to TRBD1. Germline CDR1 LNHNV, CDR2 YYDKDF (reference sequence). With V trimmed by 5 bases and J by 8 bases, 9 bases remained unmatched. The length of the CDR3 is 14 residues. CDR3 coding DNA: TGTGCCACCAGCGGAGCACAGGGGGCTCAGGGCTACACCTTC. Amino acids: CATSGAQGAQGYTF.

In DNA, the CDR3 is TGTGCCAGCAGCTTGGCCCGACAGGGGTGGGATGGCTACACCTTC. Protein sequence: CASSLARQGWDGYTF. V usage is TRBV5-4 and J usage is TRBJ1-2, with TRBD1 matching over 8 bases. Germline assignment: CDR1 SGHNT and CDR2 YYREEE (reference sequence). V shed 0 bases and J 6 bases; nucleotides not matched to a gene: 7. The CDR3 runs to 15 residues.

The chain recombines TRBV4-3 with TRBJ2-7; no clear D. The germline V gene has CDR1 LGHNA and CDR2 YSLEER. This CDR3 has 15 amino acids. The V gene lost 4 bases and the J gene lost 0 bases, with 13 bases spanning the gap. CDR3 coding DNA: TGCGCCAGCAGCCGGGATCCCCAGCCCTCCTACGAGCAGTACTTC. This encodes CASSRDPQPSYEQYF.

The chain has TRBV19 and TRBJ1-1, with 7 positions matching TRBD1. The germline V gene encodes CDR1 LNHDA and CDR2 SQIVND (reference sequence). The ends lost 4 bases at V and 6 bases at J; junction bases unmatched: 5. The CDR3 sequence is 13 residues long. CDR3 DNA sequence: TGTGCCAGTAGTACCGGGACAGCGGCTGAAGCTTTCTTT. Translation gives CASSTGTAAEAFF.

The chain links TRBV30 to TRBJ1-3; D is unresolved. The CDR3 sequence is 12 residues long. Germline V gene sequence: CDR1 GTSNPN, CDR2 SVGIG (reference sequence). The V gene lost 7 bases and the J gene lost 4 bases, with 11 bases spanning the gap. CDR3: CASRESGNTIYF. The CDR3, as DNA: TGTGCCTCCCGTGAGTCCGGAAACACCATATATTTT.

This chain links TRBV5-1 with TRBJ2-2; D unresolved. This CDR3 comprises 13 residues. Trimming shortened V by 4 bases and J by 0 bases, and 4 bases separated the two germline ends. The germline V gene encodes CDR1 SGHRS and CDR2 YFSETQ. The CDR3: CASSASNTGELFF. Written as DNA, the CDR3 is TGCGCCAGCAGCGCCTCGAACACCGGGGAGCTGTTTTTT.

The chain uses TRBV7-9 and TRBJ2-1; 7 bases match TRBD2. Germline lookup yields CDR1 SEHNR and CDR2 FQNEAQ (reference sequence). The trim removed 2 bases at V and 8 bases at J, leaving 9 bases unmatched. The CDR3 runs to 15 residues. CDR3 nucleotides: TGTGCCAGCAGCTTATGGGAGGGGATCGTGGATGAGCAGTTCTTC. It codes for CASSLWEGIVDEQFF.